A single TCR beta chain is shown here with its context. The antigen is undetermined. The source of the sample is a study of blood T cells in healthy people across ages. About the study: About one barcoded beta molecule per two T cells came from capture by template switching.

Whole-study results and caveats: Age brought a roughly linear fall in TCR beta diversity measured per million T cells.

A second PCR, run for about 7 to 11 cycles, used a sample-barcoded 5' primer plus a J-beta primer mix. A template-switch adaptor that had 12 random nucleotides put a tag on each cDNA molecule. From the 5' RACE reads, TCRdb called clonotypes with MiXCR, one entry per CDR3 protein. Among about 930,000 distinct CDR3 sequences, roughly 29% were seen once, and the ten largest hold 10%. The CDR3 has 13 residues. In germline, CDR1 is SQVTM, CDR2 ANQGSEA. Trimming removed 1 base at V and 1 base at J, with 7 bases between. The sample also formed part of further work on T cells of mothers and their children. That study reports: The study sampled three healthy Caucasian mothers and their six children.

The chain links TRBV29-1 to TRBJ1-1, with D possibly TRBD1 on 6 matching bases. Sample: blood. The TCR comes from a woman between 35 and 50 years old in good health. CDR3 amino acids: CSVEGRGNTEAFF. The CDR3 DNA reads TGCAGCGTTGAAGGCAGGGGGAACACTGAAGCTTTCTTT. Using reference TRBV29-1 and TRBJ1-1 for the parts outside the CDR3, the full variable domain is SAVISQKPSRDICQRGTSLTIQCQVDSQVTMMFWYRQQPGQSLTLIATANQGSEATYESGFVIDKFPISRPNLTFSTLTVSNMSPEDSSIYLCSVEGRGNTEAFFGQGTRLTVV.